Listed below are T cell receptor beta chains from one sample, sequenced in a study of neurological immune-mediated disorders. MiXCR, applied by TCRdb to the 5' RACE reads, yields one record per CDR3 protein. The table includes approximately 26,000 distinct CDR3 sequences, around 3.4% detected once. The material sequenced was PBMCs. Receptors originate from a woman in her twenties or thirties with multiple sclerosis. Each CDR3 is given with its conserved first and last residue. Fields, in order: V gene, J gene, clone size, D gene, CDR3 DNA, CDR3 protein. A D gene is named only where the DNA matches it firmly. Expanded clones get a size class; other rows say once, few or many, or leave the size out.

V gene: TRBV2; J gene: TRBJ2-6; clone size: few; D gene: .; CDR3 DNA: TGTGCCAGCAGGTCTGGGGCCAACGTCCTGACTTTC; CDR3 protein: CASRSGANVLTF
V gene: TRBV6-1; J gene: TRBJ2-5; clone size: many; D gene: TRBD2; CDR3 DNA: TGTGCCAGCAGTCGGGAGGGAAAAGAGACCCAGTACTTC; CDR3 protein: CASSREGKETQYF
V gene: TRBV7-6; J gene: TRBJ2-3; clone size: many; D gene: TRBD2; CDR3 DNA: TGTGCCAGCAGCTTACTGGCGGGGGGGGACACAGATACGCAGTATTTT; CDR3 protein: CASSLLAGGDTDTQYF
V gene: TRBV5-1; J gene: TRBJ2-2; clone size: many; D gene: .; CDR3 DNA: TGCGCCAGCAGCTTGAGGGCCCCTGGGGACACCGGGGAGCTGTTTTTT; CDR3 protein: CASSLRAPGDTGELFF
V gene: TRBV24-1; J gene: TRBJ2-3; clone size: few; D gene: TRBD2; CDR3 DNA: TGTGCCACCAGTGATTTACTAGCGAACACAGATACGCAGTATTTT; CDR3 protein: CATSDLLANTDTQYF
V gene: TRBV20-1; J gene: TRBJ2-7; clone size: .; D gene: .; CDR3 DNA: TGCAGTGCTAGAGATCTCAGGGATTCCTACGAGCAGTACTTC; CDR3 protein: CSARDLRDSYEQYF
V gene: TRBV20-1; J gene: TRBJ1-6; clone size: many; D gene: .; CDR3 DNA: TGCAGTGCTAGAACGGGGCAGTTTAATTCACCCCTCAACTTT; CDR3 protein: CSARTGQFNSPLNF
V gene: TRBV6-5; J gene: TRBJ2-1; clone size: .; D gene: .; CDR3 DNA: TGTGCCAGCAGTAGGGTGAAGCGGGCGAGCTCCTACAATGAGCAGTTCTTC; CDR3 protein: CASSRVKRASSYNEQFF
V gene: TRBV5-1; J gene: TRBJ2-3; clone size: many; D gene: .; CDR3 DNA: TGCGCCAGCAGTCGATCACCCCCCACAGATACGCAGTATTTT; CDR3 protein: CASSRSPPTDTQYF
V gene: TRBV5-1; J gene: TRBJ2-3; clone size: many; D gene: TRBD2; CDR3 DNA: TGCGCCAGCAGCTCGGCGGGGAGCGGGAGTGTTGCAGGAGATACGCAGTATTTT; CDR3 protein: CASSSAGSGSVAGDTQYF
V gene: TRBV7-2; J gene: TRBJ2-2; clone size: .; D gene: .; CDR3 DNA: TGTGCCAGCAGCTTAGCGGGAGGAGCGAACACCGGGGAGCTGTTTTTT; CDR3 protein: CASSLAGGANTGELFF
V gene: TRBV20-1; J gene: TRBJ2-5; clone size: many; D gene: .; CDR3 DNA: TGCAGTGCTCCCTCCGCAGGGGACGAGACCCAGTACTTC; CDR3 protein: CSAPSAGDETQYF
V gene: TRBV15; J gene: TRBJ2-2; clone size: many; D gene: TRBD2; CDR3 DNA: TGTGCCACCAGCAGCCTACCCCAGACTAGCGGGGGGGCGAACACCGGGGAGCTGTTTTTT; CDR3 protein: CATSSLPQTSGGANTGELFF
V gene: TRBV20-1; J gene: TRBJ1-5; clone size: many; D gene: .; CDR3 DNA: TGCAGTGCTAGATCCGAGGGGGGCTCTTTCAATCAGCCCCAGAATTTT; CDR3 protein: CSARSEGGSFNQPQNF
V gene: TRBV29-1; J gene: TRBJ2-2; clone size: medium-sized; D gene: TRBD2; CDR3 DNA: TGCAGCGTTGAGACGGGAGGTGGTACCGGGGAGCTGTTTTTT; CDR3 protein: CSVETGGGTGELFF
V gene: TRBV27; J gene: TRBJ2-5; clone size: many; D gene: TRBD2; CDR3 DNA: TGTGCCAGCAGTTTAAGGCGACTAGCTGGAGAGACCCAGTACTTC; CDR3 protein: CASSLRRLAGETQYF
V gene: TRBV12-3/TRBV12-4; J gene: TRBJ1-4; clone size: many; D gene: .; CDR3 DNA: TGTGCCAGCAGACAGGGAGAAAAACTGTTTTTT; CDR3 protein: CASRQGEKLFF
V gene: TRBV7-9; J gene: TRBJ1-1; clone size: many; D gene: .; CDR3 DNA: TGTGCCAGCAGCTTAGAACTAAGTGGAGCTTTCTTT; CDR3 protein: CASSLELSGAFF
V gene: TRBV12-3/TRBV12-4; J gene: TRBJ2-1; clone size: many; D gene: .; CDR3 DNA: TGTGCCAGCAGTCCCCGGTGGACCCTTGAGCAGTTCTTC; CDR3 protein: CASSPRWTLEQFF
V gene: TRBV18; J gene: TRBJ2-5; clone size: many; D gene: .; CDR3 DNA: TGTGCCAGCTCACCACCGGAATCCGAGACCCAGTACTTC; CDR3 protein: CASSPPESETQYF
V gene: TRBV2; J gene: TRBJ2-7; clone size: many; D gene: .; CDR3 DNA: TGTGCCAGCAGTGTCGGGAGCTACGAGCAGTACTTC; CDR3 protein: CASSVGSYEQYF
V gene: TRBV5-1; J gene: TRBJ2-7; clone size: many; D gene: TRBD2; CDR3 DNA: TGCGCCAGCAGCCCGGGACTAGTTAACGAGCAGTACTTC; CDR3 protein: CASSPGLVNEQYF
V gene: TRBV7-9; J gene: TRBJ2-3; clone size: few; D gene: .; CDR3 DNA: TGTGCCAGCAGATTAGCAGATACGCAGTATTTT; CDR3 protein: CASRLADTQYF
V gene: TRBV5-1; J gene: TRBJ1-1; clone size: many; D gene: .; CDR3 DNA: TGCGCCAGCAGCCCTGACCGACAGAACACTGAAGCTTTCTTT; CDR3 protein: CASSPDRQNTEAFF
V gene: TRBV6-5; J gene: TRBJ2-3; clone size: few; D gene: .; CDR3 DNA: TGTGCCAGCAGAAGATTACTCACAGATACGCAGTATTTT; CDR3 protein: CASRRLLTDTQYF
V gene: TRBV7-2; J gene: TRBJ2-6; clone size: many; D gene: TRBD1; CDR3 DNA: TGTGCCAGCAGCTTATGGGGACAGGGGGTTACTGGGGCCAACGTCCTGACTTTC; CDR3 protein: CASSLWGQGVTGANVLTF
V gene: TRBV5-1; J gene: TRBJ2-3; clone size: many; D gene: TRBD2; CDR3 DNA: TGCGCCAGCAGCCCCCTGGGCGGGAGTTTTGATACGCAGTATTTT; CDR3 protein: CASSPLGGSFDTQYF
V gene: TRBV20-1; J gene: TRBJ2-7; clone size: many; D gene: .; CDR3 DNA: TGCAGTGCTAGAGCGCCTGGGGGGCTGTTCGGCTACGAGCAGTACTTC; CDR3 protein: CSARAPGGLFGYEQYF
V gene: TRBV29-1; J gene: TRBJ2-7; clone size: many; D gene: .; CDR3 DNA: TGCAGCGTTGTAAGGTTGGGACCGAGCTACGAGCAGTACTTC; CDR3 protein: CSVVRLGPSYEQYF
V gene: TRBV12-3/TRBV12-4; J gene: TRBJ2-7; clone size: medium-sized; D gene: TRBD1; CDR3 DNA: TGTGCCAGCAGCTCGGGACAGGTGACCCACGAGCAGTACTTC; CDR3 protein: CASSSGQVTHEQYF
V gene: TRBV5-5; J gene: TRBJ2-7; clone size: many; D gene: .; CDR3 DNA: TGTGCCAGCAGCTTGGCCTGGGGGACCTACGAGCAGTACTTC; CDR3 protein: CASSLAWGTYEQYF
V gene: TRBV20-1; J gene: TRBJ2-3; clone size: many; D gene: .; CDR3 DNA: TGCAGTGCTACAACCTTAGGGGGGGGAACAGATACGCAGTATTTT; CDR3 protein: CSATTLGGGTDTQYF
V gene: TRBV6-5; J gene: TRBJ2-7; clone size: many; D gene: TRBD1; CDR3 DNA: TGTGCCAGCAGTTACGACAGGGGCTACGAGCAGTACTTC; CDR3 protein: CASSYDRGYEQYF
V gene: TRBV12-3/TRBV12-4; J gene: TRBJ2-1; clone size: many; D gene: .; CDR3 DNA: TGTGCCAGCAAAAATGGGCCCCAATGGGAGCAGTTCTTC; CDR3 protein: CASKNGPQWEQFF
V gene: TRBV5-1; J gene: TRBJ2-7; clone size: many; D gene: TRBD2; CDR3 DNA: TGCGCCAGCAGCCGCGACCAAAAGCGGGAGGGCCCATACGAGCAGTACTTC; CDR3 protein: CASSRDQKREGPYEQYF
V gene: TRBV12-3/TRBV12-4; J gene: TRBJ2-4; clone size: many; D gene: .; CDR3 DNA: TGTGCCAGCAGTTTTCGGGGGCGGGGAAACATTCAGTACTTC; CDR3 protein: CASSFRGRGNIQYF
V gene: TRBV12-3/TRBV12-4; J gene: TRBJ2-7; clone size: many; D gene: TRBD1; CDR3 DNA: TGTGCCAGCAGCCAGGGGGTCTACGAGCAGTACTTC; CDR3 protein: CASSQGVYEQYF
V gene: TRBV20-1; J gene: TRBJ1-2; clone size: many; D gene: .; CDR3 DNA: TGCAGTGCCATTCCTCGGGGAACCGTCTATGGCTACACCTTC; CDR3 protein: CSAIPRGTVYGYTF
V gene: TRBV6-2/TRBV6-3; J gene: TRBJ2-7; clone size: many; D gene: TRBD1; CDR3 DNA: TGTGCCAGCAGCCCGACAGGGGGCTCTTACGAGCAGTACTTC; CDR3 protein: CASSPTGGSYEQYF
V gene: TRBV18; J gene: TRBJ2-1; clone size: .; D gene: .; CDR3 DNA: TGTGCCAGCTCACCACCGGGCAAGGGCCCCGGCAATGAGCAGTTCTTC; CDR3 protein: CASSPPGKGPGNEQFF
V gene: TRBV20-1; J gene: TRBJ2-1; clone size: many; D gene: .; CDR3 DNA: TGCAGTGCTGGGATCCTGGGTTCTTTCGGGAATGAGCAGTTCTTC; CDR3 protein: CSAGILGSFGNEQFF
V gene: TRBV29-1; J gene: TRBJ2-1; clone size: many; D gene: TRBD1; CDR3 DNA: TGCAGCGTTGAAGCCGGGACAGGGGAGGATGAGCAGTTCTTC; CDR3 protein: CSVEAGTGEDEQFF
V gene: TRBV2; J gene: TRBJ1-4; clone size: many; D gene: .; CDR3 DNA: TGTGCCAGCTGGGAGGGTGACTCCTCTAATGAAAAACTGTTTTTT; CDR3 protein: CASWEGDSSNEKLFF
V gene: TRBV7-9; J gene: TRBJ2-2; clone size: many; D gene: .; CDR3 DNA: TGTGCCAGCAGCGACCCGAACACCGGGGAGCTGTTTTTT; CDR3 protein: CASSDPNTGELFF